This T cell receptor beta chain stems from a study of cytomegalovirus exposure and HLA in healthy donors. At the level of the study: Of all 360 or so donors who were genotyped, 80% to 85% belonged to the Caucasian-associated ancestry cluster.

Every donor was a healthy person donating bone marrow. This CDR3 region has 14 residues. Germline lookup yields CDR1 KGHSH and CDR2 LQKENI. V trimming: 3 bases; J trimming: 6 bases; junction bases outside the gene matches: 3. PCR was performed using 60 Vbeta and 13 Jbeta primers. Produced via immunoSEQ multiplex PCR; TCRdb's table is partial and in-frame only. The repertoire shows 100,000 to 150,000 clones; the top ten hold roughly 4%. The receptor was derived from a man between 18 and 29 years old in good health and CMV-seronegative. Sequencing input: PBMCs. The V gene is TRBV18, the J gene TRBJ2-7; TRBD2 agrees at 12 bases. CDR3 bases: TGTGCCAGCTCACCGACTAGCGGGAGTCGCGAGCAGTACTTC. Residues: CASSPTSGSREQYF.